What follows are 5 T cell receptor beta chains derived from one specimen sequenced in a study of blood T cells in healthy people across ages (dated by TCRdb to 2013 to 2016). The receptor library was made with 5' RACE. Sequencing instrument: Illumina HiSeq 2500. The second PCR ran for roughly 7 to 11 cycles and used a J-beta primer mix along with a sample-barcoded 5' primer. TCRdb cleaned the public reads at Q25 with fastp, built clones with MiXCR and kept in-frame beta chains. Here each entry gathers all rows of one CDR3 protein and keeps the most common genes and DNA. This sample comprises roughly 680,000 distinct CDR3 sequences, roughly 21% of them detected only once. Of the sample, roughly 3.9% is held by the ten largest clones. Sequenced input: blood. The receptor set was obtained from a man in his 70s in good health.

This chain connects TRBV20-1 to TRBJ2-1, with D possibly matching TRBD2 (6 bases). The V gene lost 6 bases and the J gene lost 4 bases, with 16 bases spanning the gap. The CDR3 consists of 14 residues. Germline V gene sequence: CDR1 DFQATT, CDR2 SNEGSKA (reference sequence). CDR3 sequence reads: CSANGLPAYNEQFF. CDR3 bases: TGCAGTGCAAATGGACTACCAGCTTACAATGAGCAGTTCTTC.

The rearrangement joins TRBV13 to TRBJ1-3; 7 nucleotides line up with TRBD1. CDR3 length: 14 amino acids. J lost 7 bases, V lost 5 bases, and 8 bases had no gene match. The germline V gene encodes CDR1 PRHDT and CDR2 FYEKMQ (reference sequence). The CDR3 DNA sequence: TGTGCCAGCAGCGAAGAAGGGGGCCAGAACACCATATATTTT. Residues: CASSEEGGQNTIYF. The entire variable domain, with the rest obtained from reference TRBV13 and TRBJ1-3, is as follows: AAGVIQSPRHLIKEKRETATLKCYPIPRHDTVYWYQQGPGQDPQFLISFYEKMQSDKGSIPDRFSAQQFSDYHSELNMSSLELGDSALYFCASSEEGGQNTIYFGEGSWLTVV.

This clonotype appeared a few times. The J gene is TRBJ2-1, the V gene TRBV20-1; unclear D gene. The last part of the DNA fits TRBJ2-7 better; the J call may be wrong. CDR1 and CDR2 (germline): DFQATT, SNEGSKA (reference sequence). The CDR3 consists of 16 residues. Here the CDR3 DNA reads TGCAGTGCTAGAGGGGCCGGCAAGGGCCTACGATACGAGCAGTACTTC. Amino acids: CSARGAGKGLRYEQYF.

In regard to this clonotype: One end of the junction fails to match germline, which may point to a read error. This chain links TRBV14 with TRBJ2-7; D gene unclear. CDR3 length equals 11 residues. Germline-derived CDR1 and CDR2 are SGHDN and FVKESK. The CDR3 is CASGQAGAQYF. The CDR3, as DNA: TGTGCCAGCGGCCAAGCCGGAGCGCAGTACTTC.

This clonotype has only a few counts. The chain has TRBV24-1 and TRBJ2-1; no definite D call. The V end lost 4 bases, the J end lost 9 bases, and 15 bases lay between the germline ends. This CDR3 is built from 14 residues. CDR1 KGHDR and CDR2 SFDVKD come from the germline V gene. The CDR3 loop reads CATSELDQATEQFF. The CDR3 DNA reads as TGTGCCACCAGTGAATTGGACCAGGCGACTGAGCAGTTCTTC.